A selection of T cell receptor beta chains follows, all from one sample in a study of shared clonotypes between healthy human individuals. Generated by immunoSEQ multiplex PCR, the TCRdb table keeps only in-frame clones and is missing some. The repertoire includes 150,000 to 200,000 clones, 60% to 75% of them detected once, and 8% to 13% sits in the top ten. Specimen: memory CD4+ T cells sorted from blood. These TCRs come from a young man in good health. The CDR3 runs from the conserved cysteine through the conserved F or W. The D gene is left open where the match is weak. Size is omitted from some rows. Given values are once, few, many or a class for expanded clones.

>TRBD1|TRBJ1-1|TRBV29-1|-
CSGLIYRGVLTEAFF
TGCAGCGGTCTCATTTACAGGGGGGTTTTGACTGAAGCTTTCTTT
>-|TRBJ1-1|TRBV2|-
CASSEGTENTEAFF
TGTGCCAGCAGTGAAGGGACGGAAAACACTGAAGCTTTCTTT
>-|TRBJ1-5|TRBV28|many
CASSRGRSSNQPQHF
TGTGCCAGCAGCCGAGGTAGGAGTAGCAATCAGCCCCAGCATTTT
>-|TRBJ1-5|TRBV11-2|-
CASSQEVGQPQHF
TGTGCCAGCAGCCAAGAGGTGGGTCAGCCCCAGCATTTT
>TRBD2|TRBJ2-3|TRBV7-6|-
CASSQLATSTDTQYF
TGTGCCAGCAGCCAACTAGCGACTAGCACAGATACGCAGTATTTT
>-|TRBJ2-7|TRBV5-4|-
CASSLGIRNYEQYF
TGTGCCAGCAGCTTGGGGATTAGGAACTACGAGCAGTACTTC
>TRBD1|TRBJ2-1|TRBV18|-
CASSTRPGTGGDEQFF
TGTGCCAGCTCAACCAGACCGGGGACAGGGGGCGATGAGCAGTTCTTC
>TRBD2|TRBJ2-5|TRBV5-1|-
CASSLTSGQETQYF
TGCGCCAGCAGCTTGACTAGCGGACAAGAGACCCAGTACTTC
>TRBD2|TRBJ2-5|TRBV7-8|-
CASSLSGTSGSRTQYF
TGTGCCAGCAGCTTATCCGGGACTAGCGGCTCTAGGACCCAGTACTTC
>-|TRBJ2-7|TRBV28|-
CASKTAVRDTYEQYF
TGTGCCAGCAAAACCGCGGTCCGTGACACCTACGAGCAGTACTTC
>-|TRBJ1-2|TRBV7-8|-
CASSFSSGVMGYTF
TGTGCCAGCAGCTTCTCGTCCGGGGTGATGGGCTACACCTTC
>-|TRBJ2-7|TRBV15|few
CATSRRQASEQYF
TGTGCCACCAGCAGAAGGCAGGCGTCCGAGCAGTACTTC
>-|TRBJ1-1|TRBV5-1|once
CASSLSPAALERAFF
TGCGCCAGCAGCTTGAGTCCCGCGGCCTTGGAGAGAGCTTTCTTT
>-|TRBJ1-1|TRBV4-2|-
CASSQKDGVEAFF
TGTGCCAGCAGCCAAAAAGACGGAGTTGAAGCTTTCTTT
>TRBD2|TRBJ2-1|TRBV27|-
CASWPAGAVYNEQFF
TGTGCCAGCTGGCCAGCGGGAGCCGTTTACAATGAGCAGTTCTTC
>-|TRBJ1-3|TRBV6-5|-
CASSYSYAGAGNTIYF
TGTGCCAGCAGTTACTCGTACGCAGGGGCTGGAAACACCATATATTTT
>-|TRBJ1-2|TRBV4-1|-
CASSQDPYSLGGYTF
TGCGCCAGCAGCCAAGACCCGTACTCGTTAGGCGGCTACACCTTC
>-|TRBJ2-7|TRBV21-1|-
CASSNYEQYF
TGTGCCAGCAGCAACTACGAGCAGTACTTC
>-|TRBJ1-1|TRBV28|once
CASSFLQGFGVVAFF
TGTGCCAGCAGTTTTCTTCAGGGGTTCGGCGTTGTCGCTTTCTTT
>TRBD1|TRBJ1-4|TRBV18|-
CASSPRTGGGEKLFF
TGTGCCAGCTCACCAAGAACAGGGGGCGGCGAAAAACTGTTTTTT
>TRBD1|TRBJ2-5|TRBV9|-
CASSGQGSVRETQYF
TGTGCCAGCAGCGGACAGGGGAGCGTAAGAGAGACCCAGTACTTC
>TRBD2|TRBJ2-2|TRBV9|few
CASSVGLAGPGELFF
TGTGCCAGCAGCGTAGGACTAGCGGGACCCGGGGAGCTGTTTTTT
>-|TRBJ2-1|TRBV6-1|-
CASRQLTAYNEQFF
TGTGCCAGCCGACAGCTCACCGCTTACAATGAGCAGTTCTTC
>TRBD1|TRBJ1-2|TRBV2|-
CASSEAKDRTYGYTF
TGTGCCAGCAGTGAAGCGAAGGACAGGACCTATGGCTACACCTTC
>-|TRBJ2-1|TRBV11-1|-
CASSLATNEQFF
TGTGCCAGCAGCTTAGCTACCAATGAGCAGTTCTTC
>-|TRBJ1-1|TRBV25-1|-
CASSEGGATEAFF
TGTGCCAGCAGTGAGGGGGGGGCTACTGAAGCTTTCTTT
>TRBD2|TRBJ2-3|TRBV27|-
CASSLSSGGADTQYF
TGTGCCAGCAGTTTATCGTCTGGGGGGGCAGATACGCAGTATTTT
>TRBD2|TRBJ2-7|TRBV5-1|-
CASSTTLAAAYEQYF
TGCGCCAGCAGCACCACGCTAGCGGCAGCCTACGAGCAGTACTTC
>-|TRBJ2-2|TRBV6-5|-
CASSYSTTPNTGELFF
TGTGCCAGCAGTTACTCGACTACCCCGAACACCGGGGAGCTGTTTTTT
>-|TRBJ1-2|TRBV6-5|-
CASSAHRGTLYGYTF
TGTGCCAGCAGTGCGCACCGCGGGACGTTGTATGGCTACACCTTC
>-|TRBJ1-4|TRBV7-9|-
CASSLQSEKLFF
TGTGCCAGCAGCTTACAGTCCGAAAAACTGTTTTTT
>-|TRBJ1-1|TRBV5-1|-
CASSSGGGNTEAFF
TGCGCCAGCAGCTCCGGGGGGGGAAACACTGAAGCTTTCTTT
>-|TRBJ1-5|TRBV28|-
CASSSPGRGSNQPQHF
TGTGCCAGCAGTTCCCCGGGTAGGGGGTCTAATCAGCCCCAGCATTTT
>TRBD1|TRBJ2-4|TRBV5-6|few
CASSLYDRGSNIQYF
TGTGCCAGCAGCTTATACGACAGGGGAAGTAACATTCAGTACTTC
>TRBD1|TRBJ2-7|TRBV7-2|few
CASSSMTGLEQYF
TGTGCCAGCAGCTCTATGACAGGGTTGGAGCAGTACTTC
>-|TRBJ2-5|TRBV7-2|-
CASSLGPVQETQYF
TGTGCCAGCAGCTTAGGTCCGGTCCAAGAGACCCAGTACTTC
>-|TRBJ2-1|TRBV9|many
CASTTNPEASYNEQFF
TGTGCCAGCACCACAAACCCTGAGGCCTCCTACAATGAGCAGTTCTTC
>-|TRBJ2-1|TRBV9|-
CASSVVEEANEQFF
TGTGCCAGCAGCGTAGTAGAGGAAGCGAATGAGCAGTTCTTC
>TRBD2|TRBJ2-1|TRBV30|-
CAWRELAGTHNEQFF
TGTGCCTGGAGGGAACTAGCGGGAACCCACAATGAGCAGTTCTTC
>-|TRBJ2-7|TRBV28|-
CASRPVGAVLKQYF
TGTGCCAGCAGACCAGTTGGGGCGGTTCTCAAGCAGTACTTC
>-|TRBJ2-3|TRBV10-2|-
CASSDTHPTDTQYF
TGCGCCAGCAGTGACACCCACCCCACAGATACGCAGTATTTT
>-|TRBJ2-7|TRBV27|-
CASSSRGSYEQYF
TGTGCCAGCAGTTCCCGGGGAAGCTACGAGCAGTACTTC
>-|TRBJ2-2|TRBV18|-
CASSPLAATNTGELFF
TGTGCCAGCTCACCACTGGCGGCAACAAACACCGGGGAGCTGTTTTTT
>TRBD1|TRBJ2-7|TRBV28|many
CASSPLRDRGYEQYF
TGTGCCAGCAGCCCTCTCCGGGACAGGGGCTACGAGCAGTACTTC
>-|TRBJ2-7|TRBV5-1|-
CASSLDSLHYEQYF
TGCGCCAGCAGCTTGGACAGCCTCCACTACGAGCAGTACTTC
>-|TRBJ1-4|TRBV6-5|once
CASRKGPSLEKLFF
TGTGCCAGCAGAAAAGGACCCTCCCTGGAAAAACTGTTTTTT
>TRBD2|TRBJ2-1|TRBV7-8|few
CASSQGLAGGPYEQFF
TGTGCCAGCAGCCAGGGGCTAGCGGGAGGGCCCTATGAGCAGTTCTTC
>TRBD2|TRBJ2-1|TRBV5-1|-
CASSATSGGSYNEQFF
TGCGCCAGCAGCGCCACTAGCGGGGGGTCCTACAATGAGCAGTTCTTC